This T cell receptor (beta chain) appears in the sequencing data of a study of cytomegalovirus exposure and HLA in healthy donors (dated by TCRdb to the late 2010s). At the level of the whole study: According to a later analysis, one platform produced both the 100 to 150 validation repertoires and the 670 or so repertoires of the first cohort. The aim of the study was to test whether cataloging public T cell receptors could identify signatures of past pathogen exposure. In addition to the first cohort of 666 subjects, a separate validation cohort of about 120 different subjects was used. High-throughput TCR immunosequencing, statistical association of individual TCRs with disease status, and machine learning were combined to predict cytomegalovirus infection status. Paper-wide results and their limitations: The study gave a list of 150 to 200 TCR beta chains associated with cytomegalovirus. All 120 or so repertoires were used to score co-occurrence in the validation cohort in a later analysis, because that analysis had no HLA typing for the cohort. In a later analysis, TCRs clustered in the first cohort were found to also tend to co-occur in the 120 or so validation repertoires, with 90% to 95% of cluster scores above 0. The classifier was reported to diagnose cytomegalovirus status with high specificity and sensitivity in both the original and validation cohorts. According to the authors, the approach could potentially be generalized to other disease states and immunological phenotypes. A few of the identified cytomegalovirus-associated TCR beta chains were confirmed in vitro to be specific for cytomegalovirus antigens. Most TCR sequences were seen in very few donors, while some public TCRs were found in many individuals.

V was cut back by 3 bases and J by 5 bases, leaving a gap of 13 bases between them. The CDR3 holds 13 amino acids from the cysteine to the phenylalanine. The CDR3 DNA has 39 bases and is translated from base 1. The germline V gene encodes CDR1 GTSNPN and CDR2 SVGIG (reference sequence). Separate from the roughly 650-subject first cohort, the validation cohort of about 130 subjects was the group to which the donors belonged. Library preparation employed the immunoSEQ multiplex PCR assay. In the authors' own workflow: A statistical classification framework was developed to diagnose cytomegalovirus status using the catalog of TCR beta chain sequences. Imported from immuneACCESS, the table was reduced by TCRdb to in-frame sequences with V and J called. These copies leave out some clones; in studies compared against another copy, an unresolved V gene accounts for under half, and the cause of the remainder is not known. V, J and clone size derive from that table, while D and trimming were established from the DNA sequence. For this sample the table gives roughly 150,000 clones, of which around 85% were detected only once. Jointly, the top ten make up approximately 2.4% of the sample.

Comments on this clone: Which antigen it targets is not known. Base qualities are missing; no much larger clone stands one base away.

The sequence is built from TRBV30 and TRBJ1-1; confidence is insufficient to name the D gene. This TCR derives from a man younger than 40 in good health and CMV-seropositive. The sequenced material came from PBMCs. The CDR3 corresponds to CAWRLERRTEAFF. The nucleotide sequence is TGTGCCTGGAGGCTGGAAAGGAGGACTGAAGCTTTCTTT.